The present entry profiles one T cell receptor (beta chain) with its context. In the authors' workflow: Reference gene primer amplification gave nucleated cell count estimates. Method: immunoSEQ multiplex PCR; TCRdb's copy keeps in-frame clones and lacks some. V, J and clone size were drawn from that table, and D and trimming were deduced from the DNA. The table has over 75,000 clones, approximately 80% seen once. Germline values: CDR1 MGHRA, CDR2 YSYEKL. V lost 0 bases and J lost 5, with 10 bases in between. The CDR3 spans 14 residues. The data are from a study of blood T cell repertoires in COVID-19. Study information: COVID-19 samples, acute and convalescent, were from the United States, Italy and Spain.

The TCR sequence derives from a woman aged 80 or over with active or convalescent COVID-19. The rearrangement joins TRBV4-1 to TRBJ1-2; tentative D call: TRBD1 (6 bases). Sample: peripheral blood. The DNA of the CDR3 is TGCGCCAGCAGCCAAGATTCGGGGACATATGGCTACACCTTC. Protein product: CASSQDSGTYGYTF.